This T cell receptor (beta chain) stems from a study of T-cell memory formation after mild COVID-19. General observations from the study: Prior to infection, memory already included some responding clones, suggesting cross-reactive memory joined.

Each CDR3 protein gets one entry after TCRdb re-called the 5' RACE reads with MiXCR. The profile shows over 350,000 distinct CDR3 sequences, 15% to 20% of them singletons. This clonotype was seen a handful of times. The antigen is undetermined. The CDR3 extends over 16 amino acids. Trimming cost V 5 bases and J 3 bases; bases outside gene matches: 7. The sequence derives from a man aged 18 to 29 who had mild COVID-19 (a few samples of this study predate the infection). Cell type and time point are not known. The V gene is TRBV12-3 or TRBV12-4, the J gene TRBJ1-5; 10 bases match TRBD1. The sequenced sample was PBMCs or a T cell subset sorted from them (not recorded which). The CDR3 spells CASSTRDRGSNQPQHF. CDR3 DNA sequence: TGTGCCAGCAGTACACGGGACAGGGGTTCCAATCAGCCCCAGCATTTT.